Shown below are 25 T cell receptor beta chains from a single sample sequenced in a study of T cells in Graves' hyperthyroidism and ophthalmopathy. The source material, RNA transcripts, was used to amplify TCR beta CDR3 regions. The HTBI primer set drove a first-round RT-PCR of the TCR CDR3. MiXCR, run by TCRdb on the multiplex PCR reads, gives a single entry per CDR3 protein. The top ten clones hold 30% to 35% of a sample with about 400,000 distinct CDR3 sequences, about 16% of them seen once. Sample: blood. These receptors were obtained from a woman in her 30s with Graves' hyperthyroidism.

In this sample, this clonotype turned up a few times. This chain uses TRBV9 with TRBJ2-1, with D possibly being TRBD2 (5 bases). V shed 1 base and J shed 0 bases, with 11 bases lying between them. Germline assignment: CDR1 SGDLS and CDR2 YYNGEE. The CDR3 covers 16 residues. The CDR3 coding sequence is TGTGCCAGCAGCGTACGTAGGGAGAGCTCCTACAATGAGCAGTTCTTC. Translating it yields CASSVRRESSYNEQFF. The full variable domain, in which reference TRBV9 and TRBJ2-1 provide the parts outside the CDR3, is DSGVTQTPKHLITATGQRVTLRCSPRSGDLSVYWYQQSLDQGLQFLIQYYNGEERAKGNILERFSAQQFPDLHSELNLSSLELGDSALYFCASSVRRESSYNEQFFGPGTRLTVL.

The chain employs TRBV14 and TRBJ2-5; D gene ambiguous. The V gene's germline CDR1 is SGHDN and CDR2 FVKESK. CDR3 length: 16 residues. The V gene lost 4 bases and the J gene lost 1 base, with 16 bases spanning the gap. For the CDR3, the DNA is TGTGCCAGCAGCCCCTTAGGAACCGAGGCCCAAGAGACCCAGTACTTC. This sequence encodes CASSPLGTEAQETQYF.

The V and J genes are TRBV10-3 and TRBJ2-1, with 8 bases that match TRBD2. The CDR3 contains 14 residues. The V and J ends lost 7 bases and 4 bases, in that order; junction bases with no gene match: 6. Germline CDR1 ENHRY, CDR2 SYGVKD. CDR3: CAIKETSVYNEQFF. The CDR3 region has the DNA TGTGCCATCAAGGAGACTAGCGTATACAATGAGCAGTTCTTC.

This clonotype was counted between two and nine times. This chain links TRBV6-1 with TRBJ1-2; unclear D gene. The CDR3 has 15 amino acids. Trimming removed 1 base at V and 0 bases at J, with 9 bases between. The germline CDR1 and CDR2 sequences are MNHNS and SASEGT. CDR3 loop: CASSEEVSSNYGYTF. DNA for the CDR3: TGTGCCAGCAGTGAAGAGGTTTCCTCTAACTATGGCTACACCTTC.

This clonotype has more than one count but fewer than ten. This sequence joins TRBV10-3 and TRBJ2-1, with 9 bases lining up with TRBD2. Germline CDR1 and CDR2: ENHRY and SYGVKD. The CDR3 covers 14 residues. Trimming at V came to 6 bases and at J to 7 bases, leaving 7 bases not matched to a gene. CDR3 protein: CAISSSSGDNEQFF. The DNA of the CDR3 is TGTGCCATCAGCTCGTCTAGCGGGGATAATGAGCAGTTCTTC.

The CDR3 sequence is CASAAGTFYEQYF. CDR3 nucleotides: TGCGCCAGCGCCGCCGGGACTTTCTACGAGCAGTACTTC. J is TRBJ2-7 and V is TRBV4-1, with D possibly being TRBD2 (6 bases). The CDR3 length is 13 residues. CDR1 and CDR2 (germline): MGHRA, YSYEKL. V shed 8 bases and J shed 3 bases, with 14 bases lying between them.

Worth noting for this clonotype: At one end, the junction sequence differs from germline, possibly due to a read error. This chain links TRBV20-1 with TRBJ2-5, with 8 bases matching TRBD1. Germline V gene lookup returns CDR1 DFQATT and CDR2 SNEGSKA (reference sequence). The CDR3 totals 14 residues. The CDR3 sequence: CSAREWGNPGQDHF. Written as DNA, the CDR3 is TGCAGTGCTAGAGAATGGGGAAATCCGGGACAGGACCACTTC.

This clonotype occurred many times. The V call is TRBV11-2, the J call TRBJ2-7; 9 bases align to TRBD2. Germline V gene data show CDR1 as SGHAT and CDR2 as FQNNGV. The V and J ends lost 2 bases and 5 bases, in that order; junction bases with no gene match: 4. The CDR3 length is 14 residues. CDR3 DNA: TGTGCCAGCAGCTTATTTGCTAGCGGGAACGAGCAGTACTTC. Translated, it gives CASSLFASGNEQYF.

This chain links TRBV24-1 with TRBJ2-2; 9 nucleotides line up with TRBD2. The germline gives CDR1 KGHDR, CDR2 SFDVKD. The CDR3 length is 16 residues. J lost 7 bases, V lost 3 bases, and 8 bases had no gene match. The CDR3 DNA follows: TGTGCCACCAGTGATGAAACCGGGACTAGCATCGGGGAGCTGTTTTTT. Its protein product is CATSDETGTSIGELFF.

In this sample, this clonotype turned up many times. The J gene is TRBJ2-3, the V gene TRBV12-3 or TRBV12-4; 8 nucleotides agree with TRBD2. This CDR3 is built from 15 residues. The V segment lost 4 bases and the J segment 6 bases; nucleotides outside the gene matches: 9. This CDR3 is CASSSSGTRGDTQYF. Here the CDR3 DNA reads TGTGCCAGCAGTTCCTCCGGGACTAGAGGGGATACGCAGTATTTT.

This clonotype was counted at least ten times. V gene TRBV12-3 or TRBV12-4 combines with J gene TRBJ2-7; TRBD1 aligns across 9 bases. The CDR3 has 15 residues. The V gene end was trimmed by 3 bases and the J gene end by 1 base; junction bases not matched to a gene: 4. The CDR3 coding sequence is TGTGCCAGCAGTTTCATGACAGGGGGATCCTACGAGCAGTACTTC. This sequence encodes CASSFMTGGSYEQYF.

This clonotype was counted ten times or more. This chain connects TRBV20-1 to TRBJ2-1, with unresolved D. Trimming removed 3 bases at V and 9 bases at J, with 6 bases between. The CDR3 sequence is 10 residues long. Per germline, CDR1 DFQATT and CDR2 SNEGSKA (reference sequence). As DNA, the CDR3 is TGCAGTGCTAGTTCACTTGAGCAGTTCTTC. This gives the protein CSASSLEQFF.

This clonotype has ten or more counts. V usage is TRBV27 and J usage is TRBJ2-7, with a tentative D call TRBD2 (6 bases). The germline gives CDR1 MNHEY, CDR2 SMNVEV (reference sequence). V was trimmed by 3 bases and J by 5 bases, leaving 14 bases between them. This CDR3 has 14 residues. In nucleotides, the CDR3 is TGTGCCAGCAGTTTGGTCCCGGGACTCCACGAGCAGTACTTC. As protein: CASSLVPGLHEQYF.

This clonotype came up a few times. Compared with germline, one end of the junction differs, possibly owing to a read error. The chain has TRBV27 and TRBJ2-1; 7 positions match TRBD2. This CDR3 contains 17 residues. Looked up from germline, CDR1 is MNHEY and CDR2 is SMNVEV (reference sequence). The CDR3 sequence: CAGSYPVLGGSYNEQFF. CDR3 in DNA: TGTGCCGGCAGTTACCCCGTTCTTGGCGGGAGCTACAATGAGCAGTTCTTC.

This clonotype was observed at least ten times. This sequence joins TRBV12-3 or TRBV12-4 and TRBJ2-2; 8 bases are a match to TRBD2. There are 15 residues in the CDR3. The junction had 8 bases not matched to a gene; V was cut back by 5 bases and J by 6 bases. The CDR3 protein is CASSRTSGLAGELFF. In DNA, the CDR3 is TGTGCCAGCAGTCGCACTAGCGGTTTAGCCGGGGAGCTGTTTTTT.

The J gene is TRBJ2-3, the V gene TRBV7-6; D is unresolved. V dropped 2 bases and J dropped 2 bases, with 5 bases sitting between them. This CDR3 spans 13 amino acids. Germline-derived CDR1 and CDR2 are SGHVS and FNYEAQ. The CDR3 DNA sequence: TGTGCCAGCAGCTTAAGCTTCACAGATACGCAGTATTTT. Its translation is CASSLSFTDTQYF.

The CDR3 DNA sequence: TGTGCCAGCAGCCACCCGAGGGGGGATGAGCAGTTCTTC. It encodes CASSHPRGDEQFF. The chain employs TRBV7-3 and TRBJ2-1; TRBD1 or TRBD2 may be the D gene (6 bases each). The CDR3 runs to 13 residues. Trimming took off 5 bases at V and 8 bases at J, with 13 bases between the two ends. The germline gives CDR1 SGHTA, CDR2 FQGTGA. The full variable domain, in which reference TRBV7-3 and TRBJ2-1 provide the parts outside the CDR3, is GAGVSQTPSNKVTEKGKYVELRCDPISGHTALYWYRQSLGQGPEFLIYFQGTGAADDSGLPNDRFFAVRPEGSVSTLKIQRTERGDSAVYLCASSHPRGDEQFFGPGTRLTVL.

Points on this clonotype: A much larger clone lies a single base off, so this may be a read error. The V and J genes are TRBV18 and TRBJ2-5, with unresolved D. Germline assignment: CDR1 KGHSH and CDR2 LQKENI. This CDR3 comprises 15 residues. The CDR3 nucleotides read TGTGCCAGCTCACCACGTTCGCAGTTCCAAGAGGCCCAGTACTTC. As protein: CASSPRSQFQEAQYF.

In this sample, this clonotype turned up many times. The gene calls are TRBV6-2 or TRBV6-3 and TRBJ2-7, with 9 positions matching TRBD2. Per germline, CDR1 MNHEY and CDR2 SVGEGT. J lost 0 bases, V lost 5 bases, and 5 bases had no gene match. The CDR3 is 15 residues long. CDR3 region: CASSHGLASSYEQYF. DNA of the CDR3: TGTGCCAGCAGTCACGGACTAGCGAGCTCCTACGAGCAGTACTTC.

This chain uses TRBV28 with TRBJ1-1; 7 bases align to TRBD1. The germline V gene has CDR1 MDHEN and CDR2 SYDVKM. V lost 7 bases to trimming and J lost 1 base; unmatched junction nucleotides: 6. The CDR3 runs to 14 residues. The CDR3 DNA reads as TGTGCCAGCAACAGGGGACTTGGGAACACTGAAGCTTTCTTT. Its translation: CASNRGLGNTEAFF.

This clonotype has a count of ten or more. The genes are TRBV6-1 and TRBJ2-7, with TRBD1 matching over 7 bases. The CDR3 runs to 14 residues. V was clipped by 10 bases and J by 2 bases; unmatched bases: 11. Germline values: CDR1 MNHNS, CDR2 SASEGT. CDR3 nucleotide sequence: TGTGCCACCGCCGGGACAGACCTTACCTACGAGCAGTACTTC. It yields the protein CATAGTDLTYEQYF.

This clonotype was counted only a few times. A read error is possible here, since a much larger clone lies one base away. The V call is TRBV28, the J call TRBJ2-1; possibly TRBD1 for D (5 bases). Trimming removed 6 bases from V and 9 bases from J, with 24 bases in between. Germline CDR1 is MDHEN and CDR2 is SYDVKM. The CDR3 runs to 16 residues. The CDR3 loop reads CASSNLNSVVRGEQFF. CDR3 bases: TGTGCCAGCAGCAACCTAAACTCCGTGGTAAGGGGTGAGCAGTTCTTC. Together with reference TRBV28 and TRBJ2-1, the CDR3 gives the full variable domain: DVKVTQSSRYLVKRTGEKVFLECVQDMDHENMFWYRQDPGLGLRLIYFSYDVKMKEKGDIPEGYSVSREKKERFSLILESASTNQTSMYLCASSNLNSVVRGEQFFGPGTRLTVL.

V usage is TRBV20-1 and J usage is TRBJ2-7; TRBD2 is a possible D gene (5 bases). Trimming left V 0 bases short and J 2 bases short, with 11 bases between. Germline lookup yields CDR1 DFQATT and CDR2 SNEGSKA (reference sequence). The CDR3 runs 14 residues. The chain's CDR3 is CSARDRTEPYEQYF. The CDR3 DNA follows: TGCAGTGCTAGAGATCGGACTGAGCCCTACGAGCAGTACTTC.

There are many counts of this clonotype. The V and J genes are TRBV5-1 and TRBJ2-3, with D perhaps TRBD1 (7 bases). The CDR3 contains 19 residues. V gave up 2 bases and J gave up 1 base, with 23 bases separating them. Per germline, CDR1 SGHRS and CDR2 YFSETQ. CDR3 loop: CASSFLEGAQRARTDTQYF. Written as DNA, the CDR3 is TGCGCCAGCAGCTTCCTTGAGGGGGCCCAGCGGGCCCGCACAGATACGCAGTATTTT.

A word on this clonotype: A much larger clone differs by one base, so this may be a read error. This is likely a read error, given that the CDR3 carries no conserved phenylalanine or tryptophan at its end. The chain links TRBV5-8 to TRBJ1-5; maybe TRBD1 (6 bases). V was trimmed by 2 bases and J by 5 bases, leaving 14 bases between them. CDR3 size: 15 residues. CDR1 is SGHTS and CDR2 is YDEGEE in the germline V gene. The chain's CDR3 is CASSLQGVGYQPQHL. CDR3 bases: TGTGCCAGCAGCTTACAGGGAGTGGGGTATCAGCCCCAGCATCTT.